This T cell receptor beta chain was retrieved from a study of early stage breast cancer tumors. The protocol was immunoSEQ multiplex PCR, while the TCRdb copy is restricted to in-frame clones and leaves out a portion. Counted here are more than 13,000 clones, roughly 83% occurring once; the ten biggest clones make up approximately 7.6%. The TCR sequence derives from a person in their fifties with breast cancer. Sequenced: normal breast tissue next to the tumor.

The CDR3 here is CASRGQLAPTYEQYF. The CDR3 region has the DNA TGTGCCAGCAGGGGACAATTGGCCCCTACCTACGAGCAGTACTTC. This sequence joins TRBV5-5 and TRBJ2-7; a possible D gene is TRBD1 (6 bases). In germline, CDR1 is SGHKS, CDR2 YYEKEE (reference sequence). Trimming cost V 5 bases and J 2 bases, with 17 bases left between them. The CDR3 has 15 residues.